This is a list of T cell receptor beta chains from one sample in a study of OX40 agonist ivuxolimab in advanced cancers. TCRdb keeps only in-frame clones here, not all; method: immunoSEQ multiplex PCR. Of fewer than 40,000 clones listed, about four fifths are singletons. Sequencing was performed on CD4+ or CD8+ T cells sorted from blood, taken in a trial of the OX40 agonist ivuxolimab. The receptors here all came from an adult with an advanced solid tumor such as melanoma, head and neck, liver or kidney cancer. Both conserved end residues are part of each CDR3. The D gene is left open where the match is weak. Clone size is given for some rows only: seen once, a few or many times, or a class if the clone is expanded.

abundance: few; j_gene: TRBJ2-1; d_gene: .; v_gene: TRBV7-9; CDR3nt: TGTGCCAGCAGCTTAGCGCAACAGTTCGATGAGCAGTTCTTC; CDR3aa: CASSLAQQFDEQFF
abundance: .; j_gene: TRBJ1-3; d_gene: .; v_gene: TRBV6-5; CDR3nt: TGTGCCGTCCGTAGTCGGCGAACTGGAAACACCATATATTTT; CDR3aa: CAVRSRRTGNTIYF
abundance: .; j_gene: TRBJ2-3; d_gene: .; v_gene: TRBV15; CDR3nt: TGTGCCACCAGCAGAGGCCTATACAGGGAAACAGATACGCAGTATTTT; CDR3aa: CATSRGLYRETDTQYF
abundance: few; j_gene: TRBJ1-2; d_gene: .; v_gene: TRBV5-1; CDR3nt: TGCGCCAGCAGCTTGGCCGTCTCAGGGACTAACTATGGCTACACCTTC; CDR3aa: CASSLAVSGTNYGYTF
abundance: .; j_gene: TRBJ2-1; d_gene: .; v_gene: TRBV5-4; CDR3nt: TGTGCCAGCAGCCTCAGTTTCAACAATGAGCAGTTCTTC; CDR3aa: CASSLSFNNEQFF
abundance: .; j_gene: TRBJ2-5; d_gene: TRBD1; v_gene: TRBV28; CDR3nt: TGTGCCAGCAGTTTAGGGGGACAGCCGAGGGAGACCCAGTACTTC; CDR3aa: CASSLGGQPRETQYF
abundance: .; j_gene: TRBJ2-7; d_gene: TRBD1; v_gene: TRBV10-3; CDR3nt: TGTGCCATCAGTCCCGCAGGGGACAGCCGCGAGCAGTACTTC; CDR3aa: CAISPAGDSREQYF
abundance: .; j_gene: TRBJ2-1; d_gene: TRBD1; v_gene: TRBV6-6; CDR3nt: TGTGCCAGCAGTTACATCAGGGGGAAAAACAATGAGCAGTTCTTC; CDR3aa: CASSYIRGKNNEQFF
abundance: few; j_gene: TRBJ1-2; d_gene: TRBD1; v_gene: TRBV5-1; CDR3nt: TGCGCCAGCAGCCCGGGACAGGGGGAGGGTGGCTACACCTTC; CDR3aa: CASSPGQGEGGYTF
abundance: .; j_gene: TRBJ1-4; d_gene: .; v_gene: TRBV7-2; CDR3nt: TGTGCCAGCAGCTTAGGGACAAATATTGGAAAACTGTTTTTT; CDR3aa: CASSLGTNIGKLFF
abundance: .; j_gene: TRBJ1-4; d_gene: .; v_gene: TRBV2; CDR3nt: TGTGCCAGCAGTGGATGGCGAGGAAGAGGTGATGAAAAACTGTTTTTT; CDR3aa: CASSGWRGRGDEKLFF
abundance: .; j_gene: TRBJ2-3; d_gene: .; v_gene: TRBV12-5; CDR3nt: TGTGCTAGTGGTCGGTTCCTTGGCGGGGAGACAGATACGCAGTATTTT; CDR3aa: CASGRFLGGETDTQYF
abundance: .; j_gene: TRBJ2-1; d_gene: TRBD1; v_gene: TRBV5-1; CDR3nt: TGCGCCAGCAGCTTGGTCCCCGGGACAGGGTACAATGAGCAGTTCTTC; CDR3aa: CASSLVPGTGYNEQFF
abundance: once; j_gene: TRBJ1-4; d_gene: .; v_gene: TRBV4-1; CDR3nt: TGCGCCAGCAGCCAGCCGATACGCGTTAATGAAAAACTGTTTTTT; CDR3aa: CASSQPIRVNEKLFF
abundance: .; j_gene: TRBJ2-1; d_gene: .; v_gene: TRBV2; CDR3nt: TGTGCCAGCAGTGACGAGAGTACTAGAACCAATGAGCAGTTCTTC; CDR3aa: CASSDESTRTNEQFF
abundance: .; j_gene: TRBJ2-2; d_gene: .; v_gene: TRBV2; CDR3nt: TGTGCCAGCAGTGCTAGGAACACCGGGGAGCTGTTTTTT; CDR3aa: CASSARNTGELFF
abundance: .; j_gene: TRBJ2-7; d_gene: TRBD1; v_gene: TRBV5-1; CDR3nt: TGCGCCAGCAGCTTCGGGACAGGGGTTTTCTACGAGCAGTACTTC; CDR3aa: CASSFGTGVFYEQYF
abundance: .; j_gene: TRBJ2-3; d_gene: TRBD2; v_gene: TRBV25-1; CDR3nt: TGTGCCAGCAGGTTAGCGGGGCTCCCAGATACGCAGTATTTT; CDR3aa: CASRLAGLPDTQYF
abundance: .; j_gene: TRBJ2-1; d_gene: TRBD2; v_gene: TRBV10-3; CDR3nt: TGTGCCATCAGTGGAGCGGGACTAGCGGGGACAAATGAGCAGTTCTTC; CDR3aa: CAISGAGLAGTNEQFF
abundance: .; j_gene: TRBJ2-3; d_gene: TRBD2; v_gene: TRBV29-1; CDR3nt: TGCAGCGTTGCAAGCGGGGCATTCACAGATACGCAGTATTTT; CDR3aa: CSVASGAFTDTQYF
abundance: few; j_gene: TRBJ1-2; d_gene: TRBD1; v_gene: TRBV5-6; CDR3nt: TGTGCCAGCATACAGGTCGCTGGACAGGCGAACTATGGCTACACCTTC; CDR3aa: CASIQVAGQANYGYTF
abundance: once; j_gene: TRBJ1-2; d_gene: TRBD1; v_gene: TRBV7-9; CDR3nt: TGTGCCAGCGCCCAAGGACCACAGGGGGCCTATGGCTACACCTTC; CDR3aa: CASAQGPQGAYGYTF
abundance: .; j_gene: TRBJ2-2; d_gene: TRBD2; v_gene: TRBV28; CDR3nt: TGTGCCAGCAGTCCCCCTAGCGGGGGCGGGGGGGAGCTGTTTTTT; CDR3aa: CASSPPSGGGGELFF
abundance: .; j_gene: TRBJ2-7; d_gene: .; v_gene: TRBV18; CDR3nt: TGTGCCAGCTCACCACGTCAAGGCTTTGGTTCCTACGAGCAGTACTTC; CDR3aa: CASSPRQGFGSYEQYF
abundance: once; j_gene: TRBJ2-3; d_gene: TRBD2; v_gene: TRBV19; CDR3nt: TGTGCCAGTAGTAGGCGGGGGGATAGCACATATACGCAGTATTTT; CDR3aa: CASSRRGDSTYTQYF
abundance: .; j_gene: TRBJ1-6; d_gene: TRBD1; v_gene: TRBV4-2; CDR3nt: TGTGCCAGCAGCCCCGGGACAGGAAATTCACCCCTCCACTTT; CDR3aa: CASSPGTGNSPLHF
abundance: .; j_gene: TRBJ1-5; d_gene: .; v_gene: TRBV7-2; CDR3nt: TGTGCCAGCACCCCCAACACATATAGCAATCAGCCCCAGCATTTT; CDR3aa: CASTPNTYSNQPQHF
abundance: few; j_gene: TRBJ2-5; d_gene: .; v_gene: TRBV19; CDR3nt: TGTGCCAGTAGTAGGGGGGCCTCGGATGTGGGGACCCAGTACTTC; CDR3aa: CASSRGASDVGTQYF
abundance: medium-sized; j_gene: TRBJ2-7; d_gene: TRBD1; v_gene: TRBV30; CDR3nt: TGTGCCTGGAGTGTGGGACAGGGGGCCTACGAGCAGTACTTC; CDR3aa: CAWSVGQGAYEQYF
abundance: .; j_gene: TRBJ1-6; d_gene: TRBD1; v_gene: TRBV7-3; CDR3nt: TGTGCCAGCAGTCGGGACAGCCTAAATTCACCCCTCCACTTT; CDR3aa: CASSRDSLNSPLHF
abundance: .; j_gene: TRBJ2-7; d_gene: .; v_gene: TRBV25-1; CDR3nt: TGTGCCAGCAGTGGAGTCGGCGGCTTCTACGAGCAGTACTTC; CDR3aa: CASSGVGGFYEQYF
abundance: .; j_gene: TRBJ1-2; d_gene: .; v_gene: TRBV6-5; CDR3nt: TGTGCCAGCAGGCGCCGGGCCATACTGAACTATGGCTACACCTTC; CDR3aa: CASRRRAILNYGYTF
abundance: .; j_gene: TRBJ2-1; d_gene: TRBD1; v_gene: TRBV10-2; CDR3nt: TGCGCCAGCAGAGCCGGGACAGGGGGGCTTCGGGAGCAGTTCTTC; CDR3aa: CASRAGTGGLREQFF
abundance: .; j_gene: TRBJ2-6; d_gene: .; v_gene: TRBV25-1; CDR3nt: TGTGCCAGCAGTGGGAGCTCTGGGGCCAACGTCCTGACTTTC; CDR3aa: CASSGSSGANVLTF
abundance: .; j_gene: TRBJ1-5; d_gene: .; v_gene: TRBV23-1; CDR3nt: TGCGCCAGCAGTCAATCCCGGGGGCGGTCCACCACATATAGCAATCAGCCCCAGCATTTT; CDR3aa: CASSQSRGRSTTYSNQPQHF
abundance: once; j_gene: TRBJ1-3; d_gene: TRBD1; v_gene: TRBV6-5; CDR3nt: TGTGCCAGCAGTTACTCGTGGCAGGGGGCTGGAAACACCATATATTTT; CDR3aa: CASSYSWQGAGNTIYF
abundance: .; j_gene: TRBJ1-2; d_gene: TRBD1; v_gene: TRBV10-3; CDR3nt: TGTGCCATATATGACAGGGGTTCACATGGCTACACCTTC; CDR3aa: CAIYDRGSHGYTF
abundance: .; j_gene: TRBJ2-3; d_gene: TRBD1; v_gene: TRBV5-1; CDR3nt: TGCGCCAGTAAGACAGGGGCACTTCTAGGGGATACGCAGTATTTT; CDR3aa: CASKTGALLGDTQYF
abundance: .; j_gene: TRBJ2-3; d_gene: .; v_gene: TRBV7-9; CDR3nt: TGTGCCAGCAGCTCCATCTCGGGGGGCATAAAACCTAGCACAGATACGCAGTATTTT; CDR3aa: CASSSISGGIKPSTDTQYF
abundance: .; j_gene: TRBJ1-2; d_gene: TRBD1; v_gene: TRBV7-9; CDR3nt: TGTGCCAGCAGCTTAGCCGGGACAGGGCTCAGGGGCTATGGCTACACCTTC; CDR3aa: CASSLAGTGLRGYGYTF
abundance: .; j_gene: TRBJ1-3; d_gene: .; v_gene: TRBV2; CDR3nt: TGTGCCAGCAGCGCGGGACGGTCTGGAAACACCATATATTTT; CDR3aa: CASSAGRSGNTIYF
abundance: .; j_gene: TRBJ1-1; d_gene: TRBD1; v_gene: TRBV6-5; CDR3nt: TGTGCCAGCAAGGACAGGGGGCGGCCGAACACTGAAGCTTTCTTT; CDR3aa: CASKDRGRPNTEAFF
abundance: .; j_gene: TRBJ1-5; d_gene: .; v_gene: TRBV30; CDR3nt: TGTGCCTGGGCGGACGGTAGCAATCAGCCCCAGCATTTT; CDR3aa: CAWADGSNQPQHF
abundance: .; j_gene: TRBJ2-5; d_gene: .; v_gene: TRBV5-1; CDR3nt: TGCGCCAGCGGCCCCGTTAGGACTGAAGAGACCCAGTACTTC; CDR3aa: CASGPVRTEETQYF
abundance: once; j_gene: TRBJ2-7; d_gene: .; v_gene: TRBV30; CDR3nt: TGTGCCTGGAAGAAATACACAAACATCTACGAGCAGTACTTC; CDR3aa: CAWKKYTNIYEQYF
abundance: .; j_gene: TRBJ1-1; d_gene: .; v_gene: TRBV6-5; CDR3nt: TGTGCCAGCAGAAGTAGGACAGCCACTGAAGCTTTCTTT; CDR3aa: CASRSRTATEAFF
abundance: .; j_gene: TRBJ1-6; d_gene: TRBD1; v_gene: TRBV10-3; CDR3nt: TGTGCCATCAGTGAGTCTCTAATGCCAGGGGGCGTCGATAATTCACCCCTCCACTTT; CDR3aa: CAISESLMPGGVDNSPLHF
abundance: .; j_gene: TRBJ2-7; d_gene: .; v_gene: TRBV6-5; CDR3nt: TGTGCCAGCAGCCGGGACATTGGGGCTCGGGAGCAGTACTTC; CDR3aa: CASSRDIGAREQYF
abundance: .; j_gene: TRBJ1-4; d_gene: .; v_gene: TRBV23-1; CDR3nt: TGCGCCAGCAGTCAATCAGGCGAAAAACTGTTTTTT; CDR3aa: CASSQSGEKLFF
abundance: .; j_gene: TRBJ2-2; d_gene: .; v_gene: TRBV6-1; CDR3nt: TGTGCCAGCCACGGCACCGGGGAGCTGTTTTTT; CDR3aa: CASHGTGELFF
abundance: .; j_gene: TRBJ2-1; d_gene: TRBD1; v_gene: TRBV2; CDR3nt: TGTGCCAGCAGTGAAAGGTTCAGGGGGTCCTACAATGAGCAGTTCTTC; CDR3aa: CASSERFRGSYNEQFF
abundance: .; j_gene: TRBJ2-3; d_gene: TRBD2; v_gene: TRBV29-1; CDR3nt: TGCAGCGTTTCTCAGCCGGGGGGGCCAGATACGCAGTATTTT; CDR3aa: CSVSQPGGPDTQYF
abundance: .; j_gene: TRBJ2-1; d_gene: .; v_gene: TRBV7-3; CDR3nt: TGTGCCAGCAGCCTCGACAGCTTCCCTAGCGCGAGTTTTAACAATGAGCAGTTCTTC; CDR3aa: CASSLDSFPSASFNNEQFF
abundance: .; j_gene: TRBJ1-1; d_gene: .; v_gene: TRBV19; CDR3nt: TGTGCCAGTAGTAGGAGCGGACATCAGAACACTGAAGCTTTCTTT; CDR3aa: CASSRSGHQNTEAFF
abundance: .; j_gene: TRBJ2-3; d_gene: TRBD1; v_gene: TRBV29-1; CDR3nt: TGCAGCGTTCCGGACAGGGGACGCACAGATACGCAGTATTTT; CDR3aa: CSVPDRGRTDTQYF
abundance: .; j_gene: TRBJ2-1; d_gene: TRBD2; v_gene: TRBV27; CDR3nt: TGTGCCAGCAGTTCGCTAAGTAATCGGGGGGGCCTCTACAATGAGCAGTTCTTC; CDR3aa: CASSSLSNRGGLYNEQFF